These 18 T cell receptor beta chains were sequenced from one sample in a study of OX40 agonist ivuxolimab in advanced cancers. Sequencing used immunoSEQ multiplex PCR; TCRdb keeps in-frame clones, though not all of them. The table lists over 55,000 clones, about 80% of them singletons, with over 2% in the top ten. The material was CD4+ or CD8+ T cells sorted from blood, obtained in a trial of the OX40 agonist ivuxolimab. These receptors all come from an adult with an advanced solid tumor such as melanoma, head and neck, liver or kidney cancer.

By proportion, this clone is medium-sized. The same CDR3 can be traced to other DNA sequences in this sample. The genes are TRBV29-1 and TRBJ1-2, with 7 nucleotides matching TRBD1. The CDR3 totals 12 residues. After removal of 5 bases from V and 3 bases from J, the junction contained 3 bases not matched to a gene. From germline, CDR1 is SQVTM and CDR2 ANQGSEA. CDR3 in DNA: TGCAGCGTTAGACAGGGCGACTATGGCTACACCTTC. Its protein is CSVRQGDYGYTF. Based on the CDR3 plus reference TRBV29-1 and TRBJ1-2, the full variable domain is SAVISQKPSRDICQRGTSLTIQCQVDSQVTMMFWYRQQPGQSLTLIATANQGSEATYESGFVIDKFPISRPNLTFSTLTVSNMSPEDSSIYLCSVRQGDYGYTFGSGTRLTVV.

In nucleotides, the CDR3 is TGTGCCAGCAGCTCCCACATGGACAGGGTCGATCAGCCCCAGCATTTT. Protein: CASSSHMDRVDQPQHF. The chain links TRBV7-2 to TRBJ1-5; 8 nucleotides agree with TRBD1. Germline V lookup: CDR1 SGHTA, CDR2 FQGNSA. V lost 4 bases and J lost 5; bases outside the gene matches: 10. The CDR3 spans 16 residues.

The chain carries TRBV10-1 and TRBJ2-3; D call uncertain. The CDR3 is 17 amino acids. V lost 0 bases and J lost 0, with 13 bases in between. From germline, CDR1 is WNHNN and CDR2 SYGVQD (reference sequence). In DNA, the CDR3 is TGCGCCAGCAGTGAGTCGCGAACGGACCCTAGCACAGATACGCAGTATTTT. This codes for CASSESRTDPSTDTQYF.

The table lists this clone with a few counts. CDR3 amino acids: CAWSPHRENIQYF. The CDR3 region has the DNA TGTGCCTGGAGTCCTCACAGGGAAAACATTCAGTACTTC. V usage is TRBV30 and J usage is TRBJ2-4, with D possibly being TRBD1 (6 bases). The V gene's germline CDR1 is GTSNPN and CDR2 SVGIG (reference sequence). Trimming removed 2 bases at V and 5 bases at J, with 10 bases between. The CDR3 sequence is 13 residues long.

This CDR3 reads CASSTLLVAGVINHEQYF. The CDR3 DNA reads TGTGCCAGCAGTACATTGTTAGTAGCGGGAGTAATCAACCACGAGCAGTACTTC. This chain links TRBV27 with TRBJ2-7, with 9 bases lining up with TRBD2. Germline V CDR1 and CDR2: MNHEY, SMNVEV (reference sequence). V dropped 5 bases and J dropped 5; count of bases not matched to a gene: 19. CDR3 length: 18 amino acids.

Remarks on this clone: At one boundary the junction diverges from the germline segment, which might be a read error. The chain combines TRBV7-8 with TRBJ1-2; no clear D. The CDR3 runs to 13 residues. Germline CDR1 SGHVS, CDR2 FQNEAQ. The CDR3 DNA reads TGTGCCAGCAGCTTAGAGTTAGACTTCGGGTCATTTTTC. This codes for CASSLELDFGSFF. The full variable domain, with the rest looked up from reference TRBV7-8 and TRBJ1-2, is GAGVSQSPRYKVAKRGQDVALRCDPISGHVSLFWYQQALGQGPEFLTYFQNEAQLDKSGLPSDRFFAERPEGSVSTLKIQRTQQEDSAVYLCASSLELDFGSFFGSGTRLTVV.

The chain couples TRBV4-1 to TRBJ1-2, with D possibly matching TRBD1 (5 bases). Looked up from germline, CDR1 is MGHRA and CDR2 is YSYEKL. V lost 6 bases to trimming and J lost 0 bases, with 8 bases between them. The CDR3 sequence is 13 residues long. The CDR3 bases are TGCGCCAGCAGTCCAGGGCCTAACTATGGCTACACCTTC. Residues: CASSPGPNYGYTF.

The chain has TRBV7-3 and TRBJ1-2; 9 bases match TRBD1. From germline, CDR1 is SGHTA and CDR2 FQGTGA. J gave up 6 bases and V 3 bases, and 5 bases lay outside the gene matches. The CDR3 runs 14 residues. The CDR3 region is CASSLGTGYHGYTF. The CDR3 DNA sequence: TGTGCCAGCAGCTTGGGGACAGGGTACCATGGCTACACCTTC.

This sequence joins TRBV18 and TRBJ1-5; D is uncertain. The CDR3 has 18 amino acids. CDR1 and CDR2 from the germline V gene are KGHSH and LQKENI. Trimming took 6 bases from V and 0 from J, leaving 21 bases between them. The chain's CDR3 is CASSSVLGSLYSNQPQHF. Written as DNA, the CDR3 is TGTGCCAGCTCGTCCGTTCTAGGCAGCCTTTATAGCAATCAGCCCCAGCATTTT.

The chain combines TRBV19 with TRBJ1-3; no firm D call. Deletions cut 5 bases from V and 0 bases from J, with 14 bases between. Per germline, CDR1 LNHDA and CDR2 SQIVND (reference sequence). The CDR3 has 16 amino acids. The CDR3 region has the DNA TGTGCCAGTAGTCCCATGGAGTTAAACTCTGGAAACACCATATATTTT. Translating gives CASSPMELNSGNTIYF.

The chain couples TRBV5-6 to TRBJ2-3; the D gene is possibly TRBD1 (5 bases). Trimming pared 1 base from V and 0 bases from J, leaving 12 bases between. Germline V gene sequence: CDR1 SGHDT, CDR2 YYEEEE. The CDR3 contains 16 residues. This CDR3 is CASSLRVQGSTDTQYF. The CDR3 DNA reads TGTGCCAGCAGCTTGAGAGTGCAGGGCAGCACAGATACGCAGTATTTT.

The rearrangement joins TRBV15 to TRBJ2-7, with 11 nucleotides matching TRBD2. The CDR3 runs to 18 residues. J lost 0 bases, V lost 3 bases, and 10 bases had no gene match. CDR1 is LNHNV, CDR2 YYDKDF, per germline (reference sequence). The DNA for the CDR3 is TGTGCCACCAGCAGTGGACTAGCGGGTCTTACGAGCTCCTACGAGCAGTACTTC. Translation: CATSSGLAGLTSSYEQYF.

The rearrangement uses TRBV19 and TRBJ1-2; D remains unclear. The germline CDR1 and CDR2 sequences are LNHDA and SQIVND (reference sequence). Trimming took off 4 bases at V and 5 bases at J, with 2 bases between the two ends. This CDR3 comprises 10 residues. The CDR3 loop is CASSRYGYTF. The CDR3 bases are TGTGCCAGTAGTAGATATGGCTACACCTTC.

The chain has TRBV4-3 and TRBJ1-6; perhaps TRBD1 as D (6 bases). The CDR3 has 15 amino acids. Germline V lookup: CDR1 LGHNA, CDR2 YSLEER. With 2 bases removed from V and 10 bases from J, the gap between germline ends came to 15 bases. The CDR3 region has the DNA TGCGCCAGCAGCCAAATACACGGGGGCGGGTCACCCCTCCACTTT. Amino acids: CASSQIHGGGSPLHF.

The chain is built from TRBV30 and TRBJ2-2; D remains unclear. Germline CDR1 and CDR2: GTSNPN and SVGIG (reference sequence). The length of the CDR3 is 17 residues. V dropped 4 bases and J dropped 4 bases, with 22 bases sitting between them. The CDR3 DNA is TGTGCCTGGAAAGGAAGGTCGACCGGGCGCCGCACCGGGGAGCTGTTTTTT. Amino acid sequence: CAWKGRSTGRRTGELFF.

This clone was detected a few times. This rearrangement joins TRBV2 to TRBJ1-5; 11 nucleotides match TRBD1. The V gene's germline CDR1 is SNHLY and CDR2 FYNNEI. The CDR3 has 14 residues. V dropped 3 bases and J dropped 11; count of bases not matched to a gene: 6. The CDR3 nucleotides are TGTGCCAGCAGTGAGTGGACAGGGGGCTTGTCCCAGCATTTT. As protein: CASSEWTGGLSQHF. Based on the CDR3 plus reference TRBV2 and TRBJ1-5, the full variable domain is EPEVTQTPSHQVTQMGQEVILRCVPISNHLYFYWYRQILGQKVEFLVSFYNNEISEKSEIFDDQFSVERPDGSNFTLKIRSTKLEDSAMYFCASSEWTGGLSQHFGDGTRLSIL.

V is TRBV5-6 and J is TRBJ2-4; tentatively, D is TRBD1 (6 bases). The germline CDR1 and CDR2 sequences are SGHDT and YYEEEE. V was shortened by 1 base and J by 3 bases, with 11 bases between the two germline ends. The CDR3 is 15 residues long. The DNA of the CDR3 is TGTGCCAGCAGCTTGCCAGGGGATAACAAAAACATTCAGTACTTC. Translating it yields CASSLPGDNKNIQYF.

The chain uses TRBV7-2 and TRBJ1-4; D is possibly TRBD1 (6 bases). Germline V gene sequence: CDR1 SGHTA, CDR2 FQGNSA. The CDR3 runs 15 residues. V dropped 4 bases and J dropped 5 bases, with 14 bases sitting between them. The CDR3 nucleotides read TGTGCCAGCAGCTCCGACAGGCTAGCAAATGAAAAACTGTTTTTT. Protein sequence: CASSSDRLANEKLFF.